This T cell receptor beta chain was obtained from a study of cytomegalovirus exposure and HLA in healthy donors. Regarding the study as a whole: A later examination showed that TCR association rates differed by HLA locus, with DRB1 most and HLA-C fewest. Immune exposure data for these donors was limited to CMV serostatus. Earlier results showed most TCR beta V segments being productive about 87% or about 30% of the time. Generally TCR sequences proved uncommon, though certain public TCRs appeared in numerous donors.

A multiplex PCR was run with 60 Vbeta primers and 13 Jbeta primers. Assay used: immunoSEQ multiplex PCR; TCRdb lists only in-frame clones, some missing. Among tens of thousands of clones listed, 78% were seen once. Turning to this clone: Its antigen is undetermined.

Germline V CDR1 and CDR2: LGHNA, YSLEER. V shed 5 bases and J 2 bases; nucleotides not matched to a gene: 7. The CDR3 loop spans 18 amino acids. The rearrangement uses TRBV4-3 and TRBJ2-2, with 14 bases fitting TRBD2. The receptor was derived from a male donor in good health and CMV-seropositive. Sequenced: PBMCs. The CDR3 DNA reads TGCGCCAGCAGCGCCGGACTAGCGGGGGGCATTAACACCGGGGAGCTGTTTTTT. Protein: CASSAGLAGGINTGELFF.